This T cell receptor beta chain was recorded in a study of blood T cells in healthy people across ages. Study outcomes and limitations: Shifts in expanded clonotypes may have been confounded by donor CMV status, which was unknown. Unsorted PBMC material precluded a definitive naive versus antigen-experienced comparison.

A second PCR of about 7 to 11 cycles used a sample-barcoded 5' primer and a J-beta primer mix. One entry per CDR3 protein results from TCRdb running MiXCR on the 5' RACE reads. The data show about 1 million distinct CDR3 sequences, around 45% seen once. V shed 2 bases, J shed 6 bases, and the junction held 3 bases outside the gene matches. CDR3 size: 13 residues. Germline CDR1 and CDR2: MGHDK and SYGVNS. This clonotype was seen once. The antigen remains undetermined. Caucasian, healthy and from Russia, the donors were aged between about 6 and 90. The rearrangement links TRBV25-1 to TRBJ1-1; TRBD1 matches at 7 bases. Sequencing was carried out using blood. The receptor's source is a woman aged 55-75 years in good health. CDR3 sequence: CASSEIRGSEAFF. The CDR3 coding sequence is TGTGCCAGCAGTGAAATCAGGGGGTCTGAAGCTTTCTTT.